The 25 T cell receptor beta chains below come from one sample, sequenced in a study of blood T cell repertoires in COVID-19. The table came from immunoSEQ multiplex PCR; TCRdb's copy has only in-frame clones and leaves some out. The top ten clones hold 11% to 15% of a sample with some 160,000 clones, 78% of them seen once. Sequenced input: peripheral blood. The receptor set was obtained from an elderly woman with acute or convalescent COVID-19.

V gene TRBV19 combines with J gene TRBJ2-1; TRBD2 matches at 10 bases. This CDR3 spans 15 amino acids. Losses at the gene ends were 4 bases for V and 8 bases for J; bases not matched to a gene: 8. Germline loops: CDR1 LNHDA, CDR2 SQIVND (reference sequence). The CDR3 nucleotides read TGTGCCAGTAGTAAGGCCCTAGCGGGGGTGGATGAGCAGTTCTTC. As protein: CASSKALAGVDEQFF. The entire variable domain, with the rest obtained from reference TRBV19 and TRBJ2-1, is as follows: DGGITQSPKYLFRKEGQNVTLSCEQNLNHDAMYWYRQDPGQGLRLIYYSQIVNDFQKGDIAEGYSVSREKKESFPLTVTSAQKNPTAFYLCASSKALAGVDEQFFGPGTRLTVL.

The chain is built from TRBV5-1 and TRBJ1-4; the match to TRBD1 covers 7 bases. Germline-derived CDR1 and CDR2 are SGHRS and YFSETQ. This CDR3 has 16 amino acids. V shed 4 bases and J 4 bases; nucleotides not matched to a gene: 10. CDR3: CASSRQGERLNEKLFF. CDR3 nucleotides: TGCGCCAGCAGCCGACAGGGAGAGAGGCTTAATGAAAAACTGTTTTTT.

The chain employs TRBV28 and TRBJ1-2, with D possibly being TRBD1 (6 bases). The germline gives CDR1 MDHEN, CDR2 SYDVKM. CDR3 length: 14 amino acids. The ends were cut back, 4 bases at V and 6 bases at J, with 15 bases in the middle. The CDR3 region is CASSSYREWNGYTF. The CDR3, as DNA: TGTGCCAGCAGTTCTTACAGGGAGTGGAATGGCTACACCTTC.

The gene calls are TRBV28 and TRBJ1-2, with 10 bases lining up with TRBD1. Germline V CDR1 and CDR2: MDHEN, SYDVKM. V dropped 1 base and J dropped 5; count of bases not matched to a gene: 7. The CDR3 totals 16 residues. CDR3 bases: TGTGCCAGCAGTTTATTCCGGACAGGGGGGAATTATGGCTACACCTTC. This sequence encodes CASSLFRTGGNYGYTF.

The chain is built from TRBV10-2 and TRBJ2-7; 7 positions match TRBD2. CDR3 length: 13 amino acids. V dropped 6 bases and J dropped 2; count of bases not matched to a gene: 4. Germline V gene sequence: CDR1 WSHSY, CDR2 SAAADI. CDR3 DNA: TGCGCCAGCAGGGGCGGGGGAACCTACGAGCAGTACTTC. Translated, it gives CASRGGGTYEQYF.

The chain is built from TRBV6-6 and TRBJ2-3, with TRBD2 identical over 12 bases. The junction had 5 bases not matched to a gene; V was cut back by 4 bases and J by 3 bases. The CDR3 has 16 residues. The germline V gene has CDR1 MNHNY and CDR2 SVGAGI (reference sequence). CDR3 DNA: TGTGCCAGCAGTTCACTTCTAGCGGGGGGGACAGATACGCAGTATTTT. It is translated as CASSSLLAGGTDTQYF.

This chain links TRBV4-2 with TRBJ2-1; TRBD2 matches 9 bases. The CDR3 covers 15 residues. V lost 1 base, J lost 7 bases, and 5 bases stayed unmatched. The germline V gene has CDR1 LGHNA and CDR2 YNFKEQ. The CDR3 is CASSQGSGSGNEQFF. The CDR3 DNA sequence: TGTGCCAGCAGCCAAGGTAGCGGGAGTGGGAATGAGCAGTTCTTC.

In its sample, this clone was seen once. V usage is TRBV24-1 and J usage is TRBJ2-3; D not resolved. Germline lookup yields CDR1 KGHDR and CDR2 SFDVKD. The CDR3 runs 15 residues. V lost 4 bases to trimming and J lost 0 bases, with 10 bases between them. The CDR3 loop is CATSENGYSTDTQYF. The CDR3 coding sequence is TGTGCCACCAGTGAGAACGGGTATAGCACAGATACGCAGTATTTT.

This chain links TRBV5-4 with TRBJ2-5, with TRBD2 matching 8 bases. CDR3 length: 13 residues. The V and J ends lost 2 bases and 3 bases, in that order; junction bases with no gene match: 0. Germline lookup yields CDR1 SGHNT and CDR2 YYREEE (reference sequence). This CDR3 reads CASSFSGEETQYF. In DNA form, the CDR3 reads TGTGCCAGCAGCTTTAGCGGGGAAGAGACCCAGTACTTC.

The CDR3 nucleotides are TGTGCCAGCAGACGATTCCAGGGGGAGGATCAGCCCCAGCATTTT. It codes for CASRRFQGEDQPQHF. V gene TRBV6-5 combines with J gene TRBJ1-5, with 7 bases lining up with TRBD1. J gave up 5 bases and V 6 bases, and 10 bases lay outside the gene matches. The CDR3 totals 15 residues. In germline, CDR1 is MNHEY, CDR2 SVGAGI.

V and J are TRBV30 and TRBJ2-7, with D perhaps TRBD2 (6 bases). The CDR3 runs 11 residues. V lost 2 bases and J lost 6, with 8 bases in between. Looked up from germline, CDR1 is GTSNPN and CDR2 is SVGIG (reference sequence). This CDR3 is CAWSSGGEQYF. CDR3 in DNA: TGTGCCTGGAGTTCCGGGGGCGAGCAGTACTTC.

The chain links TRBV5-1 to TRBJ1-2; D remains unclear. Germline CDR1 is SGHRS and CDR2 is YFSETQ. CDR3 length: 13 residues. V was cut by 4 bases and J by 8 bases, with 15 bases left in between. CDR3 region: CASSPHDGQGYTF. The CDR3 nucleotides read TGCGCCAGCAGCCCCCACGATGGGCAGGGCTACACCTTC.

The chain joins TRBV6-2 or TRBV6-3 to TRBJ2-1; 15 bases match TRBD2. CDR1 MNHEY and CDR2 SVGEGT come from the germline V gene. The V gene end was trimmed by 0 bases and the J gene end by 2 bases; junction bases not matched to a gene: 5. The CDR3 consists of 19 residues. Here the CDR3 DNA reads TGTGCCAGCAGTTACTCGGGACTAGCGGGAGGACCGGCCTACAATGAGCAGTTCTTC. It codes for CASSYSGLAGGPAYNEQFF.

This clone was picked up one time. The chain recombines TRBV30 with TRBJ1-5; no reliable D call. CDR3 size: 13 residues. From germline, CDR1 is GTSNPN and CDR2 SVGIG (reference sequence). Trimming removed 3 bases from V and 2 bases from J, with 8 bases in between. DNA of the CDR3: TGTGCCTGGAGCGACGGGGGCAATCAGCCCCAGCATTTT. Translating gives CAWSDGGNQPQHF.

The J gene is TRBJ2-6, the V gene TRBV5-8, with a weak D call TRBD2 (5 bases). This CDR3 region has 16 residues. V lost 2 bases, J lost 0 bases, and 9 bases lay in between. Germline V gives CDR1 SGHTS, CDR2 YDEGEE. This CDR3 is CASSFSGNSGANVLTF. The CDR3 DNA reads as TGTGCCAGCAGCTTCTCGGGAAACTCTGGGGCCAACGTCCTGACTTTC.

V gene TRBV4-2 combines with J gene TRBJ2-1, with D tentatively TRBD2 (6 bases). CDR3 length: 15 amino acids. The V gene lost 3 bases and the J gene lost 3 bases, with 12 bases spanning the gap. Germline CDR1 LGHNA, CDR2 YNFKEQ. CDR3 loop: CASSQGRDLYNEQFF. DNA for the CDR3: TGTGCCAGCAGCCAGGGGCGGGACCTCTACAATGAGCAGTTCTTC.

This clone showed up just a few times. The J gene is TRBJ1-5, the V gene TRBV6-6, with 12 bases that match TRBD1. Germline V gene data show CDR1 as MNHNY and CDR2 as SVGAGI (reference sequence). With 5 bases clipped from V and 6 bases from J, the junction kept 14 bases outside the gene matches. There are 18 residues in the CDR3. Here the CDR3 DNA reads TGTGCCAGCAGTCCCGGGACAGGGGGCCCGCGGAGCGCTCAGCCCCAGCATTTT. This translates into CASSPGTGGPRSAQPQHF.

This chain links TRBV2 with TRBJ1-5; D unresolved. From germline, CDR1 is SNHLY and CDR2 FYNNEI. The length of the CDR3 is 14 residues. V was cut by 7 bases and J by 2 bases, with 12 bases left in between. The CDR3 DNA is TGTGCCAGCAAGAGGGTGGAGGGCAATCAGCCCCAGCATTTT. Its protein product is CASKRVEGNQPQHF.

The V and J genes are TRBV28 and TRBJ2-7; TRBD1 matches 8 bases. This CDR3 is built from 20 residues. Trimming at V came to 2 bases and at J to 1 base, leaving 19 bases not matched to a gene. Germline values: CDR1 MDHEN, CDR2 SYDVKM. This CDR3 reads CASSLLQGGGWDRTSYEQYF. CDR3 nucleotides: TGTGCCAGCAGTTTACTGCAGGGGGGTGGTTGGGACAGGACGTCCTACGAGCAGTACTTC. The variable domain in full, with the rest retrieved from reference TRBV28 and TRBJ2-7, is DVKVTQSSRYLVKRTGEKVFLECVQDMDHENMFWYRQDPGLGLRLIYFSYDVKMKEKGDIPEGYSVSREKKERFSLILESASTNQTSMYLCASSLLQGGGWDRTSYEQYFGPGTRLTVT.

This clone appeared once. Other DNA sequences in this specimen translate into the identical CDR3. V gene TRBV18 combines with J gene TRBJ1-5; tentative D call: TRBD1 (5 bases). CDR1 is KGHSH and CDR2 is LQKENI in the germline V gene. The V and J ends lost 2 bases and 2 bases respectively, with 7 bases between them. The CDR3 runs 14 residues. The DNA for the CDR3 is TGTGCCAGCTCACCAGGGGGGGGCAATCAGCCCCAGCATTTT. It is translated as CASSPGGGNQPQHF.

The CDR3 DNA is TGTGCCAGCAGCACCGACAGGGACCCTCTATCACCCCTCCACTTT. This gives the protein CASSTDRDPLSPLHF. The chain has TRBV5-4 and TRBJ1-6; 7 nucleotides align to TRBD1. Germline V lookup: CDR1 SGHNT, CDR2 YYREEE (reference sequence). The J segment lost 10 bases and the V segment lost 4 bases, leaving 11 bases of the junction unmatched. The CDR3 has 15 amino acids.

The V and J genes are TRBV5-4 and TRBJ2-1; TRBD2 matches 12 bases. The J segment lost 5 bases and the V segment lost 4 bases, leaving 4 bases of the junction unmatched. In germline, CDR1 is SGHNT, CDR2 YYREEE (reference sequence). CDR3 length: 15 amino acids. The CDR3 sequence is CASSPGLAGHNEQFF. In DNA form, the CDR3 reads TGTGCCAGCAGCCCTGGACTAGCGGGGCACAATGAGCAGTTCTTC.

The chain uses TRBV7-9 and TRBJ1-1; D may be TRBD1 (6 bases). CDR3 length equals 14 residues. The V gene lost 1 base and the J gene lost 6 bases, with 12 bases spanning the gap. The germline V gene has CDR1 SEHNR and CDR2 FQNEAQ (reference sequence). This CDR3 reads CASSLGYRAAEAFF. CDR3 coding DNA: TGTGCCAGCAGCTTAGGGTACAGGGCCGCTGAAGCTTTCTTT.

This chain links TRBV6-5 with TRBJ2-6; no firm D call. This CDR3 is built from 16 residues. Trimming removed 3 bases at V and 3 bases at J, with 12 bases between. CDR1 and CDR2 (germline): MNHEY, SVGAGI. The CDR3 DNA follows: TGTGCCAGCAGTTATCCTTCCGGAGATGGGGCCAACGTCCTGACTTTC. Its translation is CASSYPSGDGANVLTF.

The chain links TRBV2 to TRBJ1-2; perhaps TRBD1 as D (6 bases). V dropped 6 bases and J dropped 5 bases, with 19 bases sitting between them. From germline, CDR1 is SNHLY and CDR2 FYNNEI. This CDR3 comprises 15 residues. The CDR3 DNA is TGTGCCAGCAGAAAAACGTGGACAGATCTGTATGGCTACACCTTC. Amino acids: CASRKTWTDLYGYTF.